This T cell receptor (beta chain) was observed in a study of regulatory T cells in long-lasting Graves disease (dated by TCRdb to the early 2020s). For the wider study: Persistent Graves' disease was defined as persistently positive TSH receptor autoantibodies together with antithyroid drug treatment for over 5 years. Peripheral blood TCR sequencing and RNA sequencing compared persistent Graves' disease patients with newly diagnosed Graves' disease patients. The study was registered as a clinical trial and conducted in China. A total of 35 or so samples were covered by TCR sequencing, comprising around 13 persistent and around 20 newly diagnosed Graves' disease patients. In the clinical cohort, patients with persistent Graves' disease had used antithyroid drugs for an average of roughly 10 years.

Libraries were constructed by multiplex PCR. For sequencing, an Illumina HiSeq 4000 was employed. iRepertoire HTBI primers and Arm-PCR amplification of CDR3 regions were used to construct TCR beta libraries. Gel purification was performed on PCR products prior to sequencing. The study's own analysis went as follows. Gene usage analysis of CDR3 amino acid clonotypes used the 55 to 80 TRBV and about 14 TRBJ segments found across samples. Filtered high-quality paired reads were merged into contigs using COPE and FqMerger. BLAST was used to align contigs to IMGT TRBV, TRBD and TRBJ reference genes, and CDR3 was defined according to IMGT. Any clonotype with a frequency above 0.1% was counted as a highly expanded clone. Shannon entropy served as the measure of repertoire diversity, while the Gini coefficient captured V-J evenness. A clonotype was considered public if more than one individual shared it. The raw public reads went through TCRdb reprocessing: fastp at Q25, MiXCR clone calling, in-frame beta chains kept. One record per CDR3 amino acid sequence lists the most common genes and DNA. The V and J calls and clone size are TCRdb's, not the authors'. The sample table shows 400,000 to 500,000 distinct CDR3 sequences, and around 20% are seen once. About 13% of the sample is held by the ten biggest clonotypes.

Interpreted using the paper, the time point label stands for: persistent/refractory GD, antithyroid drugs over 5 years with positive TRAb. For both TCR sequencing and RNA sequencing, RNA was extracted from PBMCs in TRIzol. Graves' disease was diagnosed according to American Thyroid Association guidelines. Recruitment of patients was carried out at an endocrinology department in Xi'an, China. From each patient, around 9 milliliters of peripheral blood was collected into an EDTA anticoagulant tube. PBMCs were isolated by Ficoll Paque Plus density gradient separation without further T cell sorting. An Agilent 2100 Bioanalyzer and agarose gel were used to check RNA quality, and a NanoDrop 2000 was used to measure RNA concentration. Overall study results and their limits: Patients with persistent disease shared more public clonotypes (around 2,500) than newly diagnosed patients did (966). Peripheral blood alone was examined, since thyroid tissue, which constituted the primary lesion, could not be accessed. As a limitation, the authors acknowledged that the small sample size may reduce accuracy. Compared with newly diagnosed patients, persistent Graves' disease patients had lower TCR Shannon entropy and fewer highly expanded clones, which suggests clonal expansion. Only the TCR beta chain was sequenced and analyzed.

Of note for this clonotype: No antigen is known for it. No base-level quality is on record; no much larger clone is a single base apart.

The origin of this receptor is a female donor with Graves disease. The sequences come from peripheral blood mononuclear cells (PBMCs), collected when the disease was refractory, from a patient treated with antithyroid drugs.

The sequenced DNA is TGTGCCAGCAGCCAAAGGGTACCCCTCCCAGATACGCAGTATTTT. The translation is CASSQRVPLPDTQYF. The chain is assembled from TRBV7-8 and TRBJ2-3; a confident D gene designation cannot be given. The germline ends are 16 bases apart after V is trimmed by 5 bases and J by 4 bases. The germline V gene gives CDR1 as SGHVS and CDR2 as FQNEAQ. The CDR3, cysteine through phenylalanine, is 15 amino acids long. Only CDR3 DNA is held: 45 bases, read in frame from base 1.